What follows are 15 T cell receptor beta chains derived from one specimen sequenced in a study of T cell responses to AZD1222 COVID-19 vaccine. This table comes from immunoSEQ multiplex PCR, and its TCRdb copy is limited to in-frame clones, with some not included. This sample has roughly 150,000 clones, with roughly nine tenths found just once. Source: peripheral blood, taken on day 0 of AZD1222 vaccination. These TCRs come from an adult in good health.

V and J are TRBV10-1 and TRBJ2-2; 11 bases align to TRBD2. The germline V gene encodes CDR1 WNHNN and CDR2 SYGVQD (reference sequence). The CDR3 spans 19 residues. V gave up 3 bases and J gave up 0 bases; unmatched junction bases: 9. CDR3 protein: CASSDSGSGGAANTGELFF. The CDR3 nucleotides read TGCGCCAGCAGTGATAGCGGTAGCGGGGGGGCAGCGAACACCGGGGAGCTGTTTTTT.

The genes are TRBV9 and TRBJ2-2, with D perhaps matching TRBD1 or TRBD2 (5 bases each). The germline CDR1 and CDR2 sequences are SGDLS and YYNGEE. Trimming took 4 bases from V and 5 from J, leaving 21 bases between them. CDR3 length: 17 amino acids. In DNA form, the CDR3 reads TGTGCCAGCAGCCCTAGTGGGACCCCATCGGGGACCGGGGAGCTGTTTTTT. As protein: CASSPSGTPSGTGELFF.

With respect to this clone: At the DNA level, this CDR3 is encoded by other sequences in the same sample as well. This rearrangement joins TRBV19 to TRBJ1-5; possible D gene TRBD1, 5 bases. The CDR3 extends over 14 amino acids. CDR1 and CDR2 from the germline V gene are LNHDA and SQIVND (reference sequence). V dropped 6 bases and J dropped 0 bases, with 9 bases sitting between them. The CDR3 region is CASSVRDSNQPQHF. The CDR3 DNA reads TGTGCCAGTAGCGTCAGGGATAGCAATCAGCCCCAGCATTTT.

The chain is built from TRBV11-2 and TRBJ1-3; D gene ambiguous. The length of the CDR3 is 15 residues. The germline gives CDR1 SGHAT, CDR2 FQNNGV. Trimming took off 1 base at V and 3 bases at J, with 10 bases between the two ends. The CDR3 is CASSLALRIGNTIYF. CDR3 nucleotides: TGTGCCAGCAGCTTAGCCCTCCGTATTGGAAACACCATATATTTT.

The CDR3, as DNA: TGTGCCACCTCAACCCAGGTGGGAGGGGGCGAGCAGTACTTC. It is translated as CATSTQVGGGEQYF. J is TRBJ2-7 and V is TRBV6-5; D is perhaps TRBD2 (7 bases). Trimming removed 10 bases at V and 6 bases at J, with 22 bases between. The CDR3 loop spans 14 amino acids. The germline V gene has CDR1 MNHEY and CDR2 SVGAGI.

This clone was picked up a small number of times. The chain joins TRBV4-1 to TRBJ2-7, with 7 bases lining up with TRBD1. The CDR3 sequence is 15 residues long. Germline trimming cut 2 bases from V and 4 bases from J; bases unmatched to any gene: 8. The germline V gene encodes CDR1 MGHRA and CDR2 YSYEKL. CDR3 sequence (DNA): TGCGCCAGCAGCCAATTCTCAGACAGGGTTTACGAGCAGTACTTC. It translates to CASSQFSDRVYEQYF.

The chain couples TRBV5-1 to TRBJ2-5, with unresolved D. Trimming took off 2 bases at V and 1 base at J, with 3 bases between the two ends. Germline assignment: CDR1 SGHRS and CDR2 YFSETQ. The CDR3 is 12 residues long. CDR3 in DNA: TGCGCCAGCAGCTTCACCCAAGAGACCCAGTACTTC. This codes for CASSFTQETQYF.

This clone appeared once. V usage is TRBV6-5 and J usage is TRBJ1-5, with no clear D. Trimming removed 0 bases from V and 5 bases from J, with 11 bases in between. The CDR3 loop spans 15 amino acids. The germline CDR1 and CDR2 sequences are MNHEY and SVGAGI. DNA of the CDR3: TGTGCCAGCAGTTACTCCCGAAGGATTGATCAGCCCCAGCATTTT. It yields the protein CASSYSRRIDQPQHF.

The chain combines TRBV10-3 with TRBJ1-2; 8 nucleotides line up with TRBD1. CDR1 is ENHRY and CDR2 is SYGVKD in the germline V gene. Trimming removed 5 bases from V and 2 bases from J; junction bases left unmatched: 13. CDR3 length: 17 amino acids. Here the CDR3 DNA reads TGTGCCATCAGTTCGGCTATGGGACAGGAGAGAAACTATGGCTACACCTTC. It codes for CAISSAMGQERNYGYTF.

The chain has TRBV4-3 and TRBJ2-7; perhaps D is TRBD1 or TRBD2 (5 bases each). The germline V and J ends were trimmed by 1 base and 2 bases, with 15 bases remaining between them. The CDR3 consists of 16 residues. Germline V gene lookup returns CDR1 LGHNA and CDR2 YSLEER. DNA for the CDR3: TGCGCCAGCAGCCAAGTTTACGGGGCCGGGACCTACGAGCAGTACTTC. Translation gives CASSQVYGAGTYEQYF.

This sequence joins TRBV7-9 and TRBJ1-2; no clear D. The germline V and J ends were trimmed by 0 bases and 0 bases, with 5 bases remaining between them. Germline V gene lookup returns CDR1 SEHNR and CDR2 FQNEAQ (reference sequence). The length of the CDR3 is 14 residues. The CDR3 is CASSLAGSNYGYTF. CDR3 nucleotides: TGTGCCAGCAGCTTAGCCGGGTCTAACTATGGCTACACCTTC.

The chain recombines TRBV3-1 (or the pseudogene TRBV3-2) with TRBJ2-5; 7 nucleotides match TRBD2. The CDR3 is 15 residues long. CDR1 is LGHDT and CDR2 is YNNKEL in the germline V gene (reference sequence). The V gene end was trimmed by 0 bases and the J gene end by 1 base; junction bases not matched to a gene: 2. The CDR3 spells CASSQEWTSQETQYF. The CDR3 nucleotides are TGTGCCAGCAGCCAAGAGTGGACTAGCCAAGAGACCCAGTACTTC.

The sample holds one count of this clone. The V and J genes are TRBV6-1 and TRBJ1-2; tentatively, D is TRBD1 (5 bases). Deletions cut 3 bases from V and 4 bases from J, with 9 bases between. CDR1 and CDR2 (germline): MNHNS, SASEGT. This CDR3 spans 13 amino acids. This chain's CDR3 is CASSEGLIYGYTF. DNA of the CDR3: TGTGCCAGCAGTGAGGGACTGATCTATGGCTACACCTTC.

The gene calls are TRBV6-2 or TRBV6-3 and TRBJ1-5, with D uncertain. With 4 bases removed from V and 2 bases from J, the gap between germline ends came to 18 bases. This CDR3 is built from 17 residues. The germline CDR1 and CDR2 sequences are MNHEY and SVGEGT. The CDR3 nucleotides are TGTGCCAGCAGTTGGGGAGGGTCAGTTGAAGGCAATCAGCCCCAGCATTTT. This codes for CASSWGGSVEGNQPQHF.

V is TRBV14 and J is TRBJ2-3; D is perhaps TRBD2 (6 bases). CDR1 is SGHDN and CDR2 is FVKESK in the germline V gene. CDR3 size: 17 residues. V was clipped by 4 bases and J by 4 bases, with 21 bases between them. In DNA form, the CDR3 reads TGTGCCAGCAGCCGGCACTCTGCTAGCGTCTTGGCAGATACGCAGTATTTT. It codes for CASSRHSASVLADTQYF.